The rows below give T cell receptor beta chains drawn from one sample of a study of T cell repertoires and HLA-DP antigens. The antigens of these receptors remain unknown. Profiling relied on immunoSEQ multiplex PCR, and the TCRdb table lists in-frame clones only, not all of them. Found here are about 73,000 clones, around 80% of them singletons; the top ten hold around 1.5%. Sequencing input: CD4+ T cells from PBMCs. The source of these receptors is a man aged 55 to 69 in good health and CMV-seronegative. The CDR3 runs from the conserved cysteine through the conserved F or W.

>TRBV7-7
CASSLEGAADTQYF
>TRBV5-1
CASSSGQGASNEKLFF
>TRBV7-2
CASSWPLGGGATETQYF
>TRBV9
CASSVTDYNEQFF
>TRBV7-9
CASSSGGENNEQFF
>TRBV15
CATSRAGGPYEQYF
>TRBV19
CASSTTGGNQPQHF
>TRBV6-6
CASRRTGWYEQYF
>TRBV28
CASRSPRAPYEQYF
>TRBV11-2
CASRQEIGQYF
>TRBV5-1
CASSDSGRARTDTQYF
>TRBV19
CASSRTGVTGELFF
>TRBV7-6
CASSLRQGMNTEAFF
>TRBV4-1
CASSPRGQGNTEAFF
>TRBV2
CASRLGQGAETQYF
>TRBV4-2
CASSQEWAGDNEQFF
>TRBV5-5
CASSGLFNEKLFF
>TRBV5-5
CASSLAGGNYGYTF
>TRBV4-2
CASSQEAEAFF
>TRBV7-2
CASSSTYTGETQYF
>TRBV4-1
CASSHLGGDNQPQHF
>TRBV7-6
CASSPPRDRNPQETQYF
>TRBV29-1
CSAPEEGDEQYF
>TRBV6-6
CASRNTDTQYF
>TRBV2
CASSTGTGGTYEQYF
>TRBV29-1
CSVQQGDGELFF
>TRBV19
CASSKRREGETQYF
>TRBV10-1
CASSERDSSYEQYF
>TRBV29-1
CSVEKGGGRTGELFF
>TRBV6-5
CASSYRVPDSTDTQYF
>TRBV4-3
CASSLRTASTDTQYF
>TRBV7-9
CARGAGRNEKLFF
>TRBV6-5
CASSESGQYYGYTF
>TRBV19
CASSKTPDSGNTIYF
>TRBV19
CASSIGGVSQPQHF
>TRBV19
CASSTMQVNEKLFF
>TRBV27
CASSSRTSGGPGELFF
>TRBV2
CASSVSGNQPQHF
>TRBV10-1
CASSSRQGMTDTQYF
>TRBV5-1
CASSLGSSGVGNEQYF
>TRBV4-2
CASSPRLAGGQSPSTGELFF